The 31 T cell receptor beta chains reported below all come from one sample, sequenced in a study of blood T cell repertoires in COVID-19. Sequencing used immunoSEQ multiplex PCR; TCRdb keeps in-frame clones, though not all of them. The repertoire holds 66,000 or so clones, with roughly 78% as singletons. The sequenced sample consisted of peripheral blood. The receptors were sampled from a human donor in a cohort sampled during active COVID-19.

The J gene is TRBJ2-2, the V gene TRBV3-1 (or the pseudogene TRBV3-2); possibly TRBD2 for D (5 bases). CDR1 and CDR2 (germline): LGHDT, YNNKEL (reference sequence). The CDR3 has 16 amino acids. V was shortened by 6 bases and J by 0 bases, with 14 bases between the two germline ends. The CDR3 DNA reads TGTGCCAGCAGTCGAGGGCCAGCGTCGAACACCGGGGAGCTGTTTTTT. Amino acid sequence: CASSRGPASNTGELFF.

This clone was recorded once. This chain uses TRBV19 with TRBJ2-2, with 10 nucleotides matching TRBD2. Losses at the gene ends were 5 bases for V and 3 bases for J; bases not matched to a gene: 12. The germline V gene has CDR1 LNHDA and CDR2 SQIVND (reference sequence). The CDR3 contains 18 residues. The CDR3 protein is CASSVSPSGSRYTGELFF. The CDR3 region has the DNA TGTGCCAGTAGTGTCAGTCCTAGCGGGAGTAGGTACACCGGGGAGCTGTTTTTT. Using reference TRBV19 and TRBJ2-2 for the parts outside the CDR3, the full variable domain is DGGITQSPKYLFRKEGQNVTLSCEQNLNHDAMYWYRQDPGQGLRLIYYSQIVNDFQKGDIAEGYSVSREKKESFPLTVTSAQKNPTAFYLCASSVSPSGSRYTGELFFGEGSRLTVL.

The count of this clone is one. V is TRBV25-1 and J is TRBJ1-5; 7 bases fit TRBD1. The CDR3 runs 17 residues. V gave up 1 base and J gave up 3 bases; unmatched junction bases: 9. From germline, CDR1 is MGHDK and CDR2 SYGVNS. The CDR3 DNA is TGTGCCAGCAGTGAATTTTGTGGACAGGCTACCAATCAGCCCCAGCATTTT. Protein sequence: CASSEFCGQATNQPQHF.

This clone was observed a single time. This chain links TRBV21-1 with TRBJ2-7; TRBD2, the table's D call, lacks a check against the DNA. TRBV21-1 is designated a pseudogene. The CDR3 runs to 16 residues. The CDR3 protein is CASKRLGGTHSYEQYF. For the CDR3, the DNA is TGTGCCAGCAAGAGGCTGGGCGGGACTCACTCCTACGAGCAGTACTTC.

This clone was seen only a few times. Written as DNA, the CDR3 is TGTGCCAGCAGCTTTGGTGGTAGCGGGGGCCTGGGGGTCGGAGAGACCCAGTACTTC. Protein sequence: CASSFGGSGGLGVGETQYF. The chain is built from TRBV7-9 and TRBJ2-5; 9 bases fit TRBD2. The V and J ends lost 3 bases and 4 bases, in that order; junction bases with no gene match: 18. This CDR3 contains 19 residues. From germline, CDR1 is SEHNR and CDR2 FQNEAQ (reference sequence).

This clone appeared a few times. The V call is TRBV7-3, the J call TRBJ2-1; 14 nucleotides match TRBD2. V lost 5 bases and J lost 11; bases outside the gene matches: 11. The CDR3 is 16 residues long. Germline V gene lookup returns CDR1 SGHTA and CDR2 FQGTGA. This chain's CDR3 is CASSAHPGTSGSQQFF. In nucleotides, the CDR3 is TGTGCCAGCAGCGCCCACCCCGGGACTAGCGGGAGCCAGCAGTTCTTC.

The J gene is TRBJ2-5, the V gene TRBV4-2, with TRBD2 matching over 7 bases. V dropped 3 bases and J dropped 5; count of bases not matched to a gene: 12. The CDR3 length is 16 residues. Germline CDR1 and CDR2: LGHNA and YNFKEQ. The CDR3 DNA follows: TGTGCCAGCAGCCAGGGTGGCGGGAGACACCCCGAGACCCAGTACTTC. Translated, it gives CASSQGGGRHPETQYF.

This chain joins TRBV5-4 and TRBJ2-1; perhaps TRBD2 as D (6 bases). The CDR3 spans 16 residues. Germline V gene data show CDR1 as SGHNT and CDR2 as YYREEE (reference sequence). Trimming shortened V by 3 bases and J by 4 bases, and 17 bases separated the two germline ends. The CDR3 bases are TGTGCCAGCAGCTCGGGCGCTAGCGAGGCTTACAATGAGCAGTTCTTC. This translates into CASSSGASEAYNEQFF.

This clone was found many times. The chain recombines TRBV30 with TRBJ1-5; 9 nucleotides line up with TRBD1. The V and J ends lost 5 bases and 5 bases, in that order; junction bases with no gene match: 4. The CDR3 length is 13 residues. CDR1 and CDR2 (germline): GTSNPN, SVGIG (reference sequence). This chain's CDR3 is CAWGQGRDQPQHF. CDR3 in DNA: TGTGCCTGGGGACAGGGGCGGGATCAGCCCCAGCATTTT.

This clone showed up just a few times. V gene TRBV3-1 (or the pseudogene TRBV3-2) combines with J gene TRBJ2-7, with a weak D call TRBD2 (6 bases). The germline CDR1 and CDR2 sequences are LGHDT and YNNKEL (reference sequence). The ends were cut back, 1 base at V and 1 base at J, with 8 bases in the middle. The CDR3 length is 14 residues. The CDR3 is CASSQAGESYEQYF. CDR3 coding DNA: TGTGCCAGCAGCCAAGCGGGAGAATCCTACGAGCAGTACTTC.

The rearrangement joins TRBV9 to TRBJ2-1; 11 nucleotides agree with TRBD2. The length of the CDR3 is 16 residues. Germline CDR1 reads SGDLS; CDR2 reads YYNGEE. Unmatched junction bases numbered 5, after V lost 5 bases and J lost 1 base. CDR3 protein: CASSTSGSGSYNEQFF. CDR3 coding DNA: TGTGCCAGCAGTACTAGCGGGAGTGGATCCTACAATGAGCAGTTCTTC.

This chain joins TRBV4-3 and TRBJ2-7, with 8 bases matching TRBD1. The length of the CDR3 is 13 residues. Germline lookup yields CDR1 LGHNA and CDR2 YSLEER. J gave up 7 bases and V 4 bases, and 6 bases lay outside the gene matches. The CDR3 loop is CASSPTQGAEQYF. In DNA form, the CDR3 reads TGCGCCAGCAGCCCCACTCAGGGGGCTGAGCAGTACTTC.

CDR3 bases: TGTGCCAGCAGCCTCGCCCGGACTAGCGGGAGCAGCGAGCAGTACTTC. Its protein is CASSLARTSGSSEQYF. This chain uses TRBV3-1 (or the pseudogene TRBV3-2) with TRBJ2-7; TRBD2 agrees at 13 bases. The ends lost 4 bases at V and 6 bases at J; junction bases unmatched: 9. This CDR3 has 16 residues. In germline, CDR1 is LGHDT, CDR2 YNNKEL (reference sequence).

In nucleotides, the CDR3 is TGTGCCAGCTCACCCGTCCAGATTAGCACAGATACGCAGTATTTT. The encoded protein is CASSPVQISTDTQYF. This chain links TRBV18 with TRBJ2-3; no clear D gene. With 3 bases removed from V and 0 bases from J, the gap between germline ends came to 10 bases. The CDR3 has 15 amino acids. CDR1 and CDR2 (germline): KGHSH, LQKENI.

This clone was detected only once. V is TRBV28 and J is TRBJ2-1; D possibly corresponds to TRBD1 (6 bases). Per the germline V gene, CDR1 is MDHEN and CDR2 is SYDVKM. The CDR3 loop spans 12 amino acids. The V end lost 5 bases, the J end lost 14 bases, and 16 bases lay between the germline ends. The CDR3 sequence is CASSPRDTPKFF. Written as DNA, the CDR3 is TGTGCCAGCAGTCCCCGGGACACTCCGAAGTTCTTC.

This clone was seen a handful of times. The V gene is TRBV10-3, the J gene TRBJ1-1; 8 bases agree with TRBD1. V shed 6 bases and J 1 base; nucleotides not matched to a gene: 4. The CDR3 spans 14 residues. From germline, CDR1 is ENHRY and CDR2 SYGVKD. CDR3 loop: CAIRDDRGNTEAFF. CDR3 nucleotide sequence: TGTGCCATCAGAGACGACAGGGGGAACACTGAAGCTTTCTTT.

This clone was counted a few times. V is TRBV3-1 (or the pseudogene TRBV3-2) and J is TRBJ2-5; TRBD1 matches at 8 bases. The CDR3 totals 14 residues. Germline CDR1 and CDR2: LGHDT and YNNKEL (reference sequence). The V gene end was trimmed by 4 bases and the J gene end by 5 bases; junction bases not matched to a gene: 6. In DNA form, the CDR3 reads TGTGCCAGCAGCCCGACAGGGGTCCGGGAGACCCAGTACTTC. Its translation: CASSPTGVRETQYF.

The genes are TRBV6-5 and TRBJ1-4; D may be TRBD1 (6 bases). Germline CDR1 reads MNHEY; CDR2 reads SVGAGI. This CDR3 is built from 14 residues. V lost 10 bases to trimming and J lost 13 bases, with 25 bases between them. CDR3 sequence: CATRGDISMKRLFF. CDR3 sequence (DNA): TGTGCCACCAGAGGGGACATTTCTATGAAAAGACTGTTTTTT.

The rearrangement uses TRBV19 and TRBJ2-7, with a possible D match to TRBD2 (5 bases). The germline V and J ends were trimmed by 6 bases and 2 bases, with 8 bases remaining between them. The germline CDR1 and CDR2 sequences are LNHDA and SQIVND (reference sequence). The CDR3 contains 12 residues. The CDR3 DNA follows: TGTGCCAGTAGGAGGGAAGCCTACGAGCAGTACTTC. Its protein is CASRREAYEQYF.

This rearrangement joins TRBV25-1 to TRBJ2-7; D perhaps matches TRBD2 (6 bases). Trimming removed 7 bases from V and 2 bases from J, with 9 bases in between. Germline V gene lookup returns CDR1 MGHDK and CDR2 SYGVNS. The CDR3 spans 12 residues. The CDR3 DNA sequence: TGTGCCAGCACCGGGGGAGCCTACGAGCAGTACTTC. The encoded protein is CASTGGAYEQYF.

This chain connects TRBV10-3 to TRBJ2-7; 8 positions match TRBD1. The V and J ends lost 6 bases and 2 bases, in that order; junction bases with no gene match: 6. This CDR3 is built from 14 residues. The germline V gene encodes CDR1 ENHRY and CDR2 SYGVKD. The CDR3 DNA reads as TGTGCCATCAGCGGGACAGGTCTAACCTACGAGCAGTACTTC. This codes for CAISGTGLTYEQYF.

The gene calls are TRBV7-9 and TRBJ2-2, with 7 bases identical to TRBD1. Germline V gene lookup returns CDR1 SEHNR and CDR2 FQNEAQ (reference sequence). V lost 3 bases, J lost 6 bases, and 1 base stayed unmatched. This CDR3 is 13 amino acids long. The CDR3, as DNA: TGTGCCAGCAGCTTCCAGGGGGCCGGGGAGCTGTTTTTT. This sequence encodes CASSFQGAGELFF.

This CDR3 reads CASSSGVAGEAFF. The CDR3 DNA reads TGTGCCAGTAGTTCAGGGGTAGCAGGAGAAGCTTTCTTT. The genes are TRBV19 and TRBJ1-1; maybe TRBD1 (6 bases). Germline CDR1 reads LNHDA; CDR2 reads SQIVND (reference sequence). The V gene lost 5 bases and the J gene lost 8 bases, with 15 bases spanning the gap. This CDR3 has 13 residues.

This rearrangement joins TRBV5-8 to TRBJ2-5, with 10 bases aligning to TRBD1. J gave up 5 bases and V 4 bases, and 5 bases lay outside the gene matches. CDR3 length: 14 amino acids. In germline, CDR1 is SGHTS, CDR2 YDEGEE. Here the CDR3 reads CASSRGQGWETQYF. CDR3 DNA: TGTGCCAGCAGCCGGGGACAGGGGTGGGAGACCCAGTACTTC.

The gene calls are TRBV28 and TRBJ2-6; the D gene is possibly TRBD2 (6 bases). V was shortened by 7 bases and J by 0 bases, with 10 bases between the two germline ends. The CDR3 has 15 amino acids. CDR1 MDHEN and CDR2 SYDVKM come from the germline V gene. DNA of the CDR3: TGTGCCAGCACTGCAGCGGGCTCTGGGGCCAACGTCCTGACTTTC. Translating it yields CASTAAGSGANVLTF.

The gene calls are TRBV6-6 and TRBJ2-1; 13 nucleotides agree with TRBD2. Germline CDR1 is MNHNY and CDR2 is SVGAGI (reference sequence). This CDR3 spans 14 amino acids. Unmatched junction bases numbered 10, after V lost 6 bases and J lost 14 bases. The CDR3 coding sequence is TGTGCCAGCAGCCGTAGGACTAGCGGGAGCCCCAAGTTCTTC. This sequence encodes CASSRRTSGSPKFF.

This chain joins TRBV29-1 and TRBJ1-1; 7 bases map to TRBD1. This CDR3 region has 12 residues. J lost 3 bases, V lost 7 bases, and 5 bases had no gene match. CDR1 and CDR2 from the germline V gene are SQVTM and ANQGSEA. CDR3 loop: CSGSGTDTEAFF. The CDR3 region has the DNA TGCAGCGGATCCGGGACAGACACTGAAGCTTTCTTT.

The chain recombines TRBV6-2 or TRBV6-3 with TRBJ1-1, with TRBD1 identical over 8 bases. The CDR3 extends over 14 amino acids. V lost 2 bases, J lost 8 bases, and 7 bases stayed unmatched. CDR1 is MNHEY, CDR2 SVGEGT, per germline. The CDR3, as DNA: TGTGCCAGCAGTTACCGGACAGGGTTAGCCGAAGCTTTCTTT. Protein: CASSYRTGLAEAFF.

This clone was seen just once. The chain employs TRBV7-3 and TRBJ2-3, with D maybe TRBD2 (6 bases). The CDR3 totals 16 residues. The V end lost 2 bases, the J end lost 4 bases, and 16 bases lay between the germline ends. CDR1 and CDR2 (germline): SGHTA, FQGTGA. The CDR3 sequence: CASSLWVTGSADTQYF. The CDR3 region has the DNA TGTGCCAGCAGCTTATGGGTTACCGGGAGCGCAGATACGCAGTATTTT.

The gene calls are TRBV27 and TRBJ2-7, with D perhaps TRBD2 (5 bases). Germline-derived CDR1 and CDR2 are MNHEY and SMNVEV (reference sequence). V was shortened by 4 bases and J by 6 bases, with 13 bases between the two germline ends. The CDR3 spans 13 residues. CDR3 residues: CASSSGSWTEQYF. The DNA for the CDR3 is TGTGCCAGCAGTTCGGGATCCTGGACCGAGCAGTACTTC.

This clone is a singleton in its sample. J is TRBJ2-3 and V is TRBV7-2; maybe TRBD1 (6 bases). The CDR3 covers 13 residues. Deletions cut 1 base from V and 14 bases from J, with 16 bases between. Germline V gene data show CDR1 as SGHTA and CDR2 as FQGNSA. The CDR3 DNA is TGTGCCAGCAGCTTAGTTGGGGGCTCGACCCGGTATTTT. This gives the protein CASSLVGGSTRYF.